This T cell receptor beta chain was recorded in a study of Ad26.COV2.S vaccination and SARS-CoV-2 variants. Study details: The donor belonged to the COV1001 Ad26.COV2.S trial arm. Administration of Ad26.COV2.S was intramuscular, either once or twice 56 days apart.

The treatment was: around 19 received Ad26.COV2.S at low or high dose, single or two shots; roughly five received placebo; per-sample allocation not given. On day 63 after the first injection, vaccine and placebo recipients gave samples. What was given as vaccine was an Ad26 vector encoding Wuhan-strain SARS-CoV-2 spike. Produced via immunoSEQ multiplex PCR; TCRdb's table is partial and in-frame only. The sample yields about 350,000 clones, approximately 90% seen once. Notes on the study in general: Reportedly, after vaccination the spike-specific CD8+ and CD4+ T cell responses displayed substantial breadth.

The CDR3 covers 15 residues. CDR1 and CDR2 (germline): LNHNV, YYDKDF (reference sequence). With 2 bases clipped from V and 3 bases from J, the junction kept 4 bases outside the gene matches. A word on this clone: The antigen is undetermined. The same CDR3 can be traced to other DNA sequences in this sample.

The chain recombines TRBV15 with TRBJ2-7, with 10 bases aligning to TRBD1. This specimen was peripheral blood, taken in a trial of Ad26.COV2.S vaccine versus placebo. The clonotype comes from a person aged 18-65 years who received the Ad26.COV2.S COVID-19 vaccine or a placebo. CDR3 coding DNA: TGTGCCACCAGCAGAACCCGGGACAGGGGCTACGAGCAGTACTTC. This encodes CATSRTRDRGYEQYF.